The source of this T cell receptor (beta chain) is a study of early T cells in non-severe SARS-CoV-2 infection. V was clipped by 8 bases and J by 3 bases, with 7 bases between them. The CDR3 is 11 amino acids. Germline CDR1 reads MNHEY; CDR2 reads SVGAGI. This clonotype showed up many times. MiXCR, run by TCRdb on the 5' RACE reads, gives a single entry per CDR3 protein. Of 74,000 or so distinct CDR3 sequences in the sample, around 13% are singletons; the top ten hold 1.1%. The chain uses TRBV6-5 and TRBJ1-2, with TRBD1 as a possible D gene (5 bases). The TCR comes from an adult who was a healthcare worker with PCR-confirmed SARS-CoV-2 infection or an uninfected control (not recorded which). Material: whole blood. CDR3 sequence reads: CASWGDYGYTF. The CDR3 bases are TGTGCCAGCTGGGGGGACTATGGCTACACCTTC.